The present TCR beta chain was sequenced within a study of blood T cell repertoires in COVID-19. The overall study: Italy, Spain and the United States were the sources of the convalescent and acute COVID-19 samples. Sources were T cells, B-cell-depleted T cells, or PBMCs; the material itself was cDNA or gDNA.

CDR3 size: 18 residues. The trim removed 6 bases at V and 0 bases at J, leaving 17 bases unmatched. Germline V lookup: CDR1 WSHSY, CDR2 SAAADI. As processed by the authors: By means of reference gene primer amplification, nucleated cell counts were estimated. Sequencing was performed with immunoSEQ multiplex PCR; in TCRdb, only in-frame clones are kept and a portion is missing. The V and J calls and clone size come from that table; D and trimming were worked out from the DNA. The sample gives about 34,000 clones, more than 70% of which show up once; roughly 14% is in the top ten. Sequenced input: peripheral blood. The origin of this receptor is a man older than 75 with active or convalescent COVID-19. V gene TRBV10-2 combines with J gene TRBJ2-7, with 7 bases fitting TRBD2. CDR3 nucleotide sequence: TGCGCCAGCAGCCCATCGTTTTCTAGCGGAAAACCCTCCTACGAGCAGTACTTC. This translates into CASSPSFSSGKPSYEQYF.